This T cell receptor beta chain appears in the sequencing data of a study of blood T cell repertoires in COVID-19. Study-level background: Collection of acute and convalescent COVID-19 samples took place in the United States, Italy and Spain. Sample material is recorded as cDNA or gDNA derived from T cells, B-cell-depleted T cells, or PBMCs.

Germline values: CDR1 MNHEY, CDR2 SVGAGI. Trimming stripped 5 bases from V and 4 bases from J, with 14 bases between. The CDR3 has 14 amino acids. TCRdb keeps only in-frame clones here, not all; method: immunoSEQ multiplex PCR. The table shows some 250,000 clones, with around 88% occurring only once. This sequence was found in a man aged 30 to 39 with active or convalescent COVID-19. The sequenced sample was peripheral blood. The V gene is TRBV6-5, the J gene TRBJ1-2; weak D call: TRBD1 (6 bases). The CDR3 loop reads CASSRQASGYGYTF. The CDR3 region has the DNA TGTGCCAGCAGTAGACAGGCCAGTGGCTATGGCTACACCTTC.